Listed below are T cell receptor beta chains from one sample, sequenced in a study of blood T cells in healthy people across ages. From the 5' RACE reads, TCRdb called clonotypes with MiXCR, one entry per CDR3 protein. The sample has around 500,000 distinct CDR3 sequences, 45% to 55% seen once. The sample consisted of blood. The origin of the receptors is a man older than 75 in good health. Both conserved end residues are part of each CDR3. A D gene is named only where the DNA matches it firmly. The size entry is marked missing in some rows and otherwise reads once, few, many or a size class.

>once|TRBJ1-2|-|TRBV18
TGTGCCAGCTCACCGCCGGGGACTAACTATGGCTACACCTTC
CASSPPGTNYGYTF
>once|TRBJ2-7|TRBD1|TRBV7-2
TGTGCCAGCAGCCCTGACGTGGTTGGGACAGGCCACTACGAGCAGTACTTC
CASSPDVVGTGHYEQYF
>-|TRBJ1-4|-|TRBV10-3
TGTGCCATCAGCCCTGCGTCGGGGGCAGATGAAAAACTGTTTTTT
CAISPASGADEKLFF
>-|TRBJ2-1|-|TRBV20-1
TGCAGTGCTAGAGATCGGGGGGCGATACTAGCACGGGCCTTCTATGAGCAGTTCTTC
CSARDRGAILARAFYEQFF
>-|TRBJ1-6|-|TRBV6-5
TGTGCCAGCAGTTCGAGTAGCTCCTATAATTCACCCCCCCACTTT
CASSSSSSYNSPPHF
>-|TRBJ2-7|-|TRBV7-2
TGTGCCGGCAGCCCCGTCCTCTTATCGTACGAGCAGTACTTC
CAGSPVLLSYEQYF
>many|TRBJ2-3|-|TRBV6-5
TGTGCCAGCAGTTACCGTTCCCCGAGGTCAGATACGCAGTATTTT
CASSYRSPRSDTQYF
>few|TRBJ2-2|-|TRBV6-5
TGTGCCAGCAAGCCCGGCGGGGTGAACACCGGGGAGCTGTTTTTT
CASKPGGVNTGELFF
>-|TRBJ2-7|-|TRBV14
TGTGCCAGCAGCACAGCCGGGGGCCACGAGCAGTACTTC
CASSTAGGHEQYF
>-|TRBJ1-4|TRBD1|TRBV5-1
TGCGCCAGCAGCCCGAATACCCGACAGGGCGGTGAAAAACTGTTTTTT
CASSPNTRQGGEKLFF
>few|TRBJ2-3|TRBD2|TRBV29-1
TGCAGCGTTGTACCGCCTAGCGGGGTCACAGATACGCAGTATTTT
CSVVPPSGVTDTQYF
>-|TRBJ1-1|-|TRBV29-1
TGCAGCGTTGCTTCCTTAGGTGAAGCTTTCTTT
CSVASLGEAFF
>few|TRBJ2-1|TRBD2|TRBV7-9
TGTGCCAGCAGCCTAGCGGGAGGGCCGGGCAATGAGCAGTTCTTC
CASSLAGGPGNEQFF
>-|TRBJ1-2|-|TRBV6-1
TGTGCCAGCAGTGAAGTCTGGCAGGCTAACGTGGGTGGCTACACCTTC
CASSEVWQANVGGYTF
>-|TRBJ2-1|-|TRBV7-2
TGTGCCAGCACCCTACGAGGGGGGCTCTACAATGAGCAGTTCTTC
CASTLRGGLYNEQFF
>few|TRBJ2-7|TRBD1|TRBV20-1
TGCAGTGCTAGAGTTCCGGACAGGGCAGTCCACGAGCAGTACTTC
CSARVPDRAVHEQYF
>medium-sized|TRBJ2-5|-|TRBV9
TGTGCCAGCAGCCCAGGAGCCCAAGAGACCCAGTACTTC
CASSPGAQETQYF
>-|TRBJ2-2|-|TRBV27
TGTGCCAGCAGTTCCCTCAGGGGGGAGCTGTTTTTT
CASSSLRGELFF
>-|TRBJ1-5|-|TRBV7-2
TGTGCCAGCAGCTTAGGGTCAGCTAGCAATCAGCCCCAGCATTTT
CASSLGSASNQPQHF
>once|TRBJ2-5|-|TRBV5-5
TGTGCCTCCTCCTTAAGAGGTGGATGGGGCGAGACCCAGTACTTC
CASSLRGGWGETQYF